This TCR beta chain was profiled in a study of T cell responses to AZD1222 COVID-19 vaccine. Study conclusions and caveats: Females outnumbered males among donors, who were mostly white British; clonal diversity was possibly underestimated.

Note on this clone: Its specificity is not known.

Produced via immunoSEQ multiplex PCR; TCRdb's table is partial and in-frame only. The sample lists roughly 120,000 clones; 80% to 90% were seen once. The clonotype comes from an adult in good health. The source was peripheral blood, collected on day 0 of AZD1222 vaccination.

The CDR3 nucleotides read TGTGCCAGCCAGCTCAGGGGGCTGGGCAATCAGCCCCAGCATTTT. Translation gives CASQLRGLGNQPQHF. This chain joins TRBV2 and TRBJ1-5; 8 positions agree with TRBD1. CDR1 is SNHLY and CDR2 is FYNNEI in the germline V gene. The CDR3 is 15 residues long. The V segment lost 8 bases and the J segment 2 bases; nucleotides outside the gene matches: 8.